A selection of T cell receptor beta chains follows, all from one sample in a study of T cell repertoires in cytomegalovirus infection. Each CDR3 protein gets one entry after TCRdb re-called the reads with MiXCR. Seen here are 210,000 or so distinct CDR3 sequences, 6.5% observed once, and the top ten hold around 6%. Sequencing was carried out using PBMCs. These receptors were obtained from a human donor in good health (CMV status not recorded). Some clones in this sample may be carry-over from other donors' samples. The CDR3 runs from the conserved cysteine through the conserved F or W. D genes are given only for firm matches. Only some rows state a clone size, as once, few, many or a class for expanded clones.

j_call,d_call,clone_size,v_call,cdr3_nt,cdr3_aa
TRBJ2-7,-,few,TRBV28,TGTGCCAGCAGTTCTGGGGAGTACGAGCAGTACTTC,CASSSGEYEQYF
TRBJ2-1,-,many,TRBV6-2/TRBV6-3,TGTGCCAGCAGTTTCGGAGGGACTGCGGGTGACAATGAGCAGTTCTTC,CASSFGGTAGDNEQFF
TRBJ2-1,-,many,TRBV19,TGTGCCAGTAGTATTCTTCGGGAAAATGAGCAGTTCTTC,CASSILRENEQFF
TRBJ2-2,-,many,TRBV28,TGTGCCAGCTACATTACGGGGAACACCGGGGAGCTGTTTTTT,CASYITGNTGELFF
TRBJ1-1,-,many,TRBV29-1,TGCAGCGTTGGCTCAGGGCTGGGCACTGAAGCTTTCTTT,CSVGSGLGTEAFF
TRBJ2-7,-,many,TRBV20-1,TGCAGTGCTACAACGACAGTGATCTACGAGCAGTACTTC,CSATTTVIYEQYF
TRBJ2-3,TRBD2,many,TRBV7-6,TGTGCCAGCAGCTCGGGACTAGCCCCGCCAGATACGCAGTATTTT,CASSSGLAPPDTQYF
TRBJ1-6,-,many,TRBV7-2,TGTGCCAGCAGCTTAGACAGGGCTAACAATTCACCCCTCCACTTT,CASSLDRANNSPLHF
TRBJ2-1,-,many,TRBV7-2,TGTGCCAGCAGCTTAGCGGGACCCCAAGGGAATGAGCAGTTCTTC,CASSLAGPQGNEQFF
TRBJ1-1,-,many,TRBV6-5,TGTGCCAGCAGTTACTCCCGGGGTAGGGCCACTGAAGCTTTCTTT,CASSYSRGRATEAFF
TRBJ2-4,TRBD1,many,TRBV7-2,TGTGCCAGCAGCTTAGAGACAGGGAAAGCCAAAAACATTCAGTACTTC,CASSLETGKAKNIQYF
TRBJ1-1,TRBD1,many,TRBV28,TGTGCCAGCAGTTTACCACACGGACAGGGGTTTCTAGCTTTCTTT,CASSLPHGQGFLAFF
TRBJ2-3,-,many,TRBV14,TGTGCCAGCAGCCAACTCGACCAGACAAGAAGCACAGATACGCAGTATTTT,CASSQLDQTRSTDTQYF
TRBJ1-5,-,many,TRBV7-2,TGTGCCAGCAGCTTTATACCCGGGACTTATCAGCCCCAGCATTTT,CASSFIPGTYQPQHF
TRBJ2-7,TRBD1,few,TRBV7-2,TGTGCCAGCAGCACCGGACAGGGGGAACAGCAGTACTTC,CASSTGQGEQQYF
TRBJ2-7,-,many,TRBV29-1,TGCAGCGTTGAAGGGGGGACCTTGCGCCCCGAGCAGTACTTC,CSVEGGTLRPEQYF
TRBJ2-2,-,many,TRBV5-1,TGCGCCAGCAGCCCGGACAGACCGAACACCGGGGAGCTGTTTTTT,CASSPDRPNTGELFF
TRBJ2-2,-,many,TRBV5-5,TGTGCCAGCAGCTACCCCGACAGGCCCGGGGAGCTGTTTTTT,CASSYPDRPGELFF
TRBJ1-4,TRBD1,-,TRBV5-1,TGCGCCAGCAGCCCTACCGGGACAGGAGAATTTGAAAAACTGTTTTTT,CASSPTGTGEFEKLFF
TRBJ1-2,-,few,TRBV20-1,TGCAGTGCTAGAGACCCCGGGGGCCCAGCTAACTATGGCTACACCTTC,CSARDPGGPANYGYTF
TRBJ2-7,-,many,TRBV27,TGTGCCAGCAGTCGGGTCCAGGGGAGCTCCTACGAGCAGTACTTC,CASSRVQGSSYEQYF
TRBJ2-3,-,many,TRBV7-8,TGTGCCAGCAGCTCACGGACACAGGATACGCAGTATTTT,CASSSRTQDTQYF
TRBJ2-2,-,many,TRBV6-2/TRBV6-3,TGTGCCAGCAGTTACTCGGGCGATGTCGGGGAGCTGTTTTTT,CASSYSGDVGELFF
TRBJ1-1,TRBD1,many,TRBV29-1,TGCAGCGCGGGACAGAGACAATTTGGAGCTTTCTTT,CSAGQRQFGAFF
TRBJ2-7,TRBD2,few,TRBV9,TGTGCCAGCTCACGGGAGGGGGGCCCCTACGAGCAGTACTTC,CASSREGGPYEQYF
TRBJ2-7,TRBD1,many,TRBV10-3,TGTGCCATCAGTGGGGACAGGAGTTTCTACGAGCAGTACTTC,CAISGDRSFYEQYF
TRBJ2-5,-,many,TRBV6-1,TGTGCCAGCAGTACAGGGAATGAAGAGACCCAGTACTTC,CASSTGNEETQYF
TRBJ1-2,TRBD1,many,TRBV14,TGTGCCAGCAACCCCAGGGGGGGGCGCAGGATATATGGCTACACCTTC,CASNPRGGRRIYGYTF
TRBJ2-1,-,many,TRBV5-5,TGTGCCAGCAGCTTTATCAGGGGTCCCTACAATGAGCAGTTCTTC,CASSFIRGPYNEQFF
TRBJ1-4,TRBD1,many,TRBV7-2,TGTGCCAGCAGCTTAGCGGGGACAGCAACTAATGAAAAACTGTTTTTT,CASSLAGTATNEKLFF
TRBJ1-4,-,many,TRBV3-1,TGTGCCAGCAGCCAAGGGGCAGGGAAGGGTGAAAAACTGTTTTTT,CASSQGAGKGEKLFF
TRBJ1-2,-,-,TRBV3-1,TGTGCCAGCAGCCATGCTTATGGCTACACCTTC,CASSHAYGYTF
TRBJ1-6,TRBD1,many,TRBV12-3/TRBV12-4,TGTGCCAGCAGTTTCCGGGACAGAAATTCACCCCTCCACTTT,CASSFRDRNSPLHF
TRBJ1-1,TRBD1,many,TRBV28,TGTGCCAGCGACAGGGTGAACACTGAAGCTTTCTTT,CASDRVNTEAFF
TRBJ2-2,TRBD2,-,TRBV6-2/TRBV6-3,TGTGCCAGCAGTTTCCGGACTAGCGATGACACCGGGGAGCTGTTTTTT,CASSFRTSDDTGELFF
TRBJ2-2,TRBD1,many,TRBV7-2,TGTGCCAGCAGCTTTGGGACAGAACTCTCGAACACCGGGGAGCTGTTTTTT,CASSFGTELSNTGELFF
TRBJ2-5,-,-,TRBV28,TGTGCCAGCAGCAGTTCTAAAAGTTATCGAGAGACCCAGTACTTC,CASSSSKSYRETQYF
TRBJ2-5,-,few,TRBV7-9,TGTGCCAGCAGCCCCATGGGGGGGCCAGGGGAGACCCAGTACTTC,CASSPMGGPGETQYF
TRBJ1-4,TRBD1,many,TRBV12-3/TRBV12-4,TGTGCCAGCAGTATGACAGGGGTTAGGGAAAAACTGTTTTTT,CASSMTGVREKLFF
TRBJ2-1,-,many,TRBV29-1,TGCAGCGTTGAAGATCCCCGGGTCCCCGGCGGGGAGCAGTTCTTC,CSVEDPRVPGGEQFF
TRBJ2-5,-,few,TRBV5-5,TGTGCCAGCAGCATCACCCGGGGGTACCAAGAGACCCAGTACTTC,CASSITRGYQETQYF
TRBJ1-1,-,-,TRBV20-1,TGCAGTGCCCCCGCTGGGCGGGTGGGAGCTTTCTTT,CSAPAGRVGAFF
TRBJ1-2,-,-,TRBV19,TGTGCCAGTAGTCCCGGACAACGCTATGGCTACACCTTC,CASSPGQRYGYTF
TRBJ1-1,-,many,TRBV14,TGTGCCAGCAGCCAAGAGACACCGAACACTGAAGCTTTCTTT,CASSQETPNTEAFF
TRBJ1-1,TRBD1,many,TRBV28,TGTGCCAGCAGTTTAGAAGTCGGGACAGCCATCACTGAAGCTTTCTTT,CASSLEVGTAITEAFF
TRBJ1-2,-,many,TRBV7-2,TGTGCCAGCAGCCAAACAGGGAATGGCTACACCTTC,CASSQTGNGYTF
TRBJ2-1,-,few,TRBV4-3,TGCGCCAGCAGCCAAGACCTCAACCGTTTCGCGCAGTTCTTC,CASSQDLNRFAQFF
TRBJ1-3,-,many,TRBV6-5,TGTGCCAGCAGTTTTGATTCTGGAAACACCATATATTTT,CASSFDSGNTIYF
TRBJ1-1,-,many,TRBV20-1,TGCAGTGCTAGAGGATTCGGCGGAATTAGATCTGAAGCTTTCTTT,CSARGFGGIRSEAFF
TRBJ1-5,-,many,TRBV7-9,TGTGCCAGCAGCACGGGGACTGATAATCAGCCCCAGCATTTT,CASSTGTDNQPQHF
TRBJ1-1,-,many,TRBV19,TGTGCCAGTATTTCCGTGTGGGGGGCAAACCCGGGCACTGAAGCTTTCTTT,CASISVWGANPGTEAFF
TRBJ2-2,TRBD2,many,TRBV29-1,TGCAGCGTTCGTTTAGCGGGGACCGGGGAGCTGTTTTTT,CSVRLAGTGELFF
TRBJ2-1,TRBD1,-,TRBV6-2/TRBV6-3,TGTGCCAGCAGTTACTCGAGGAGACAGGGGCCGGTTAATGAGCAGTTCTTC,CASSYSRRQGPVNEQFF
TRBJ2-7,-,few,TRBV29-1,TGCAGCGTTGAACTGACCTCGGAGTCCTACGAGCAGTACTTC,CSVELTSESYEQYF